The clone carrying this TCR beta chain showed up just once. Antigen unknown. This sample was taken from a study of shared clonotypes between healthy human individuals. About the research overall: The composition of the donors was two women and three men aged 18 to 49. General study points: Non-shared clonotypes showed lower generation probabilities than clonotypes common to all four donors. An effect of sequencing depth on clonotype sharing among donors was expected. Larger richness was generally estimated for naive than memory subsets.

CDR1 SSHAT and CDR2 FNYEAQ come from the germline V gene (reference sequence). The CDR3 contains 14 residues. V lost 0 bases, J lost 8 bases, and 3 bases stayed unmatched. Data came from immunoSEQ multiplex PCR; TCRdb stores just in-frame clones and leaves some out. This sample has around 980,000 clones, with about 84% found just once. Sequenced sample: memory CD4+ T cells from PBMCs. The subset here: CD45RA-negative fraction. The TCR comes from a young man in good health. Some clones in this sample may be carry-over from other donors' samples. The V gene is TRBV7-7, the J gene TRBJ2-3, with 9 bases identical to TRBD1. CDR3 sequence reads: CASSLAQQGATQYF. As DNA, the CDR3 is TGTGCCAGCAGCTTAGCCCAACAGGGGGCTACGCAGTATTTT.